These 20 T cell receptor beta chains were sequenced from one sample in a study of identical twins. TCRdb used MiXCR to reprocess the 5' RACE reads, holding one entry per CDR3 protein. Of about 250,000 distinct CDR3 sequences listed, approximately 8.3% are singletons. The same data also went into a second study, on yellow fever vaccine responses in identical twins.

The material sequenced was CD8+ T cells sorted from blood. The receptors shown here come from a woman aged 18-30 years in good health.

Concerning this clonotype itself: The junction departs from the called germline gene at one end, perhaps through a read error. The chain combines TRBV27 with TRBJ2-7, with TRBD2 as a possible D gene (6 bases). CDR3 length: 15 amino acids. Per the germline V gene, CDR1 is MNHEY and CDR2 is SMNVEV (reference sequence). For the CDR3, the DNA is TGTGCCACCAGTTTGGTCTGGCGGGGCCCCTACGAGCAGTACTTC. Translated, it gives CATSLVWRGPYEQYF.

The chain combines TRBV19 with TRBJ2-1; D ambiguous. This CDR3 contains 14 residues. Per germline, CDR1 LNHDA and CDR2 SQIVND (reference sequence). With 8 bases removed from V and 0 bases from J, the gap between germline ends came to 11 bases. The CDR3 spells CASSTYSSYNEQFF. The CDR3 bases are TGTGCCAGTTCGACTTATAGCTCCTACAATGAGCAGTTCTTC.

As regards this clonotype: An end of the junction does not agree with germline; a read error may underlie this. V usage is TRBV20-1 and J usage is TRBJ2-7; tentative D call: TRBD1 (6 bases). From germline, CDR1 is DFQATT and CDR2 SNEGSKA (reference sequence). CDR3 length: 14 amino acids. Here the CDR3 DNA reads TGCAGTGCTAGAGTTGACAGGACCTCCCACGAGCAGTACTTC. Amino acid sequence: CSARVDRTSHEQYF.

This clonotype was counted ten times or more. The J gene is TRBJ2-5, the V gene TRBV10-3; D might be TRBD1 (6 bases). The length of the CDR3 is 13 residues. CDR1 and CDR2 from the germline V gene are ENHRY and SYGVKD. The V and J ends lost 11 bases and 0 bases respectively, with 13 bases between them. The CDR3 here is CAVKTGNQETQYF. The CDR3 region has the DNA TGTGCCGTAAAGACAGGCAACCAAGAGACCCAGTACTTC.

The CDR3 region has the DNA TGCAGCGTTATATTAACCGGGACAGGGTACAATGAGCAGTTCTTC. Amino acid sequence: CSVILTGTGYNEQFF. The chain recombines TRBV29-1 with TRBJ2-1; 9 bases fit TRBD1. After removal of 5 bases from V and 4 bases from J, the junction contained 9 bases not matched to a gene. The CDR3 totals 15 residues. Germline CDR1 SQVTM, CDR2 ANQGSEA.

In this sample, this clonotype turned up many times. The chain has TRBV20-1 and TRBJ2-4; 8 bases line up with TRBD1. The germline V gene has CDR1 DFQATT and CDR2 SNEGSKA (reference sequence). The V gene end was trimmed by 4 bases and the J gene end by 8 bases; junction bases not matched to a gene: 1. The CDR3 sequence is 11 residues long. CDR3 nucleotides: TGCAGTGCTATACAGGGGGACATTCAGTACTTC. This codes for CSAIQGDIQYF.

This clonotype showed up many times. The chain employs TRBV7-9 and TRBJ2-7, with D uncertain. The CDR3 totals 11 residues. Trimming took 5 bases from V and 3 from J, leaving 5 bases between them. Germline V CDR1 and CDR2: SEHNR, FQNEAQ (reference sequence). The CDR3 here is CASSGDYEQYF. In nucleotides, the CDR3 is TGTGCCAGCAGCGGGGACTACGAGCAGTACTTC.

This chain links TRBV27 with TRBJ2-3, with 9 bases fitting TRBD2. In germline, CDR1 is MNHEY, CDR2 SMNVEV (reference sequence). This CDR3 is 15 amino acids long. V shed 4 bases, J shed 4 bases, and the junction held 6 bases outside the gene matches. The CDR3 DNA is TGTGCCAGCAGTTCCTTGGCGGGGGGGCCAGATACGCAGTATTTT. This sequence encodes CASSSLAGGPDTQYF.

This chain connects TRBV10-3 to TRBJ2-7; 9 bases line up with TRBD1. The CDR3 is 13 amino acids. J was trimmed by 4 bases and V by 8 bases; bases with no gene match: 6. CDR1 and CDR2 (germline): ENHRY, SYGVKD. As DNA, the CDR3 is TGTGCCATCCACCGGGACAGGGAATACGAGCAGTACTTC. It encodes CAIHRDREYEQYF.

In its sample, this clonotype was seen a few times. The chain combines TRBV13 with TRBJ2-2; 8 nucleotides agree with TRBD2. The CDR3 runs to 16 residues. The germline CDR1 and CDR2 sequences are PRHDT and FYEKMQ (reference sequence). J was trimmed by 4 bases and V by 4 bases; bases with no gene match: 8. In DNA form, the CDR3 reads TGTGCCAGCAGCTCCGGCCACGGGGGGGCCACCGGGGAGCTGTTTTTT. Translating it yields CASSSGHGGATGELFF.

There are many counts of this clonotype. The chain is built from TRBV4-3 and TRBJ1-6, with unresolved D. There are 13 residues in the CDR3. V shed 6 bases and J shed 2 bases, with 5 bases lying between them. The germline V gene encodes CDR1 LGHNA and CDR2 YSLEER. The CDR3 nucleotides are TGCGCCAGCAGTGGCGCCTATAATTCACCCCTCCACTTT. It is translated as CASSGAYNSPLHF.

This chain links TRBV20-1 with TRBJ2-1; no reliable D call. Trimming removed 4 bases from V and 6 bases from J, with 13 bases in between. The CDR3 is made up of 13 amino acids. Germline loops: CDR1 DFQATT, CDR2 SNEGSKA (reference sequence). CDR3 sequence: CSAISRVGNEQFF. DNA for the CDR3: TGCAGTGCTATTTCTAGAGTTGGCAATGAGCAGTTCTTC.

The rearrangement links TRBV9 to TRBJ2-2; D may correspond to TRBD1 or TRBD2 (6 bases each). Trimming left V 5 bases short and J 1 base short, with 21 bases between. This CDR3 comprises 18 residues. Germline V gene data show CDR1 as SGDLS and CDR2 as YYNGEE. The CDR3 reads CASRAALEGGENTGELFF. The CDR3 region has the DNA TGTGCCAGCAGGGCCGCCTTGGAGGGGGGAGAGAACACCGGGGAGCTGTTTTTT.

The rearrangement uses TRBV7-9 and TRBJ2-3; 7 bases map to TRBD1. The CDR3 loop spans 15 amino acids. V was clipped by 6 bases and J by 2 bases; unmatched bases: 8. The germline gives CDR1 SEHNR, CDR2 FQNEAQ (reference sequence). CDR3 loop: CASSPAGGTTDTQYF. The CDR3 nucleotides read TGTGCCAGCAGTCCGGCAGGGGGTACCACAGATACGCAGTATTTT.

This clonotype was seen at least ten times. The chain employs TRBV5-1 and TRBJ2-5; 7 bases align to TRBD1. V gave up 5 bases and J gave up 5 bases; unmatched junction bases: 9. The CDR3 has 14 amino acids. CDR1 and CDR2 (germline): SGHRS, YFSETQ. CDR3 sequence reads: CASRFNRGLETQYF. The CDR3 nucleotides are TGCGCCAGCAGGTTTAACAGGGGTCTGGAGACCCAGTACTTC.

This clonotype was seen repeatedly, ten times or more. The chain employs TRBV20-1 and TRBJ2-7; TRBD2 aligns across 10 bases. V shed 3 bases, J shed 4 bases, and the junction held 6 bases outside the gene matches. This CDR3 region has 14 residues. CDR1 DFQATT and CDR2 SNEGSKA come from the germline V gene (reference sequence). In DNA, the CDR3 is TGCAGTGCTAGGCCTAGCGGGAGTAATTACGAGCAGTACTTC. Its translation: CSARPSGSNYEQYF.

The J gene is TRBJ1-5, the V gene TRBV3-1; D not certain. Trimming took 3 bases from V and 6 from J, leaving 15 bases between them. The V gene's germline CDR1 is LGHDT and CDR2 YNNKEL (reference sequence). CDR3 length: 15 residues. The CDR3 nucleotides are TGTGCCAGCAGCCAGGGGAGGGCTCGGGGTCAGCCCCAGCATTTT. Its translation: CASSQGRARGQPQHF.

This clonotype was seen a handful of times. The gene calls are TRBV29-1 and TRBJ2-7, with D perhaps matching TRBD2 (6 bases). CDR3 length: 14 residues. Germline assignment: CDR1 SQVTM and CDR2 ANQGSEA. Trimming took 3 bases from V and 1 from J, leaving 13 bases between them. The CDR3 sequence: CSVDTGVGSYEQYF. In DNA form, the CDR3 reads TGCAGCGTTGACACGGGGGTTGGTTCCTACGAGCAGTACTTC.

The rearrangement links TRBV4-2 to TRBJ2-7, with 8 bases that match TRBD2. CDR1 is LGHNA and CDR2 is YNFKEQ in the germline V gene. The CDR3 has 16 residues. V gave up 0 bases and J gave up 2 bases; unmatched junction bases: 6. This chain's CDR3 is CASSQDSGGPTYEQYF. The CDR3 DNA reads as TGTGCCAGCAGCCAAGATTCGGGAGGGCCTACCTACGAGCAGTACTTC.

This clonotype occurred a few times. The chain joins TRBV6-8 to TRBJ1-2; no firm D call. This CDR3 has 13 amino acids. Germline V gives CDR1 MNHGY, CDR2 SAAAGT. Trimming removed 7 bases at V and 3 bases at J, with 12 bases between. CDR3 amino acids: CASTLRAHYGYTF. For the CDR3, the DNA is TGTGCCAGCACGCTGAGAGCTCACTATGGCTACACCTTC.